This passage covers 27 T cell receptor beta chains from one sample sequenced in a study of PD-1 blockade in classical Hodgkin lymphoma. Profiling relied on immunoSEQ multiplex PCR, and the TCRdb table lists in-frame clones only, not all of them. The table shows 100,000 or so clones, with 90% occurring only once. The sample's time point: cycle 4 day 1 (C4D1), after 6 weeks of nivolumab. Autologous stem cell transplantation was followed by relapse in every patient, and brentuximab vedotin exposure varied. The sequenced sample was peripheral blood mononuclear cells (PBMCs), obtained before the fourth cycle of nivolumab. These receptors came from a human donor with classical Hodgkin lymphoma.

The sample holds one count of this clone. The chain recombines TRBV29-1 with TRBJ2-1, with a possible D match to TRBD2 (6 bases). The germline CDR1 and CDR2 sequences are SQVTM and ANQGSEA. Trimming left V 1 base short and J 9 bases short, with 10 bases between. This CDR3 region has 12 residues. The CDR3 region is CSVEVARGEQFF. CDR3 DNA: TGCAGCGTTGAAGTGGCGCGGGGTGAGCAGTTCTTC.

This sequence joins TRBV29-1 and TRBJ2-1, with 9 nucleotides matching TRBD1. The trim removed 3 bases at V and 4 bases at J, leaving 4 bases unmatched. Looked up from germline, CDR1 is SQVTM and CDR2 is ANQGSEA. The CDR3 extends over 14 amino acids. For the CDR3, the DNA is TGCAGCGTTGAGGGGACAGGGACTTACAATGAGCAGTTCTTC. It specifies CSVEGTGTYNEQFF.

This clone has just a few counts. The rearrangement uses TRBV5-1 and TRBJ2-3; D possibly uses TRBD1 or TRBD2 (5 bases each). The CDR3 runs to 15 residues. Looked up from germline, CDR1 is SGHRS and CDR2 is YFSETQ. Deletions cut 4 bases from V and 0 bases from J, with 12 bases between. CDR3 region: CASSPGTQSTDTQYF. The CDR3 DNA sequence: TGCGCCAGCAGCCCCGGGACGCAGAGCACAGATACGCAGTATTTT.

The sample holds one count of this clone. The J gene is TRBJ2-3, the V gene TRBV5-4; tentatively, D is TRBD2 (6 bases). This CDR3 contains 14 residues. Germline V gives CDR1 SGHNT, CDR2 YYREEE (reference sequence). The V and J ends lost 3 bases and 7 bases respectively, with 15 bases between them. The CDR3 is CASSYGGDPNTQYF. As DNA, the CDR3 is TGTGCCAGCAGCTACGGGGGAGACCCGAATACGCAGTATTTT.

CDR3 coding DNA: TGTGCCAGCAGTGCACAGGGGATCTCTGGAAACACCATATATTTT. Translated: CASSAQGISGNTIYF. The chain recombines TRBV6-1 with TRBJ1-3; 7 bases are a match to TRBD1. The CDR3 length is 15 residues. Germline CDR1 MNHNS, CDR2 SASEGT. V lost 4 bases and J lost 0; bases outside the gene matches: 3.

This clone showed up just once. This chain connects TRBV5-6 to TRBJ2-7, with D possibly being TRBD2 (6 bases). CDR1 and CDR2 from the germline V gene are SGHDT and YYEEEE. Trimming removed 3 bases from V and 1 base from J, with 17 bases in between. This CDR3 has 16 amino acids. This chain's CDR3 is CASSWRATQRSYEQYF. DNA of the CDR3: TGTGCCAGCAGCTGGAGGGCGACCCAGCGGTCCTACGAGCAGTACTTC.

CDR3 region: CASSRDRITDTQYF. The DNA for the CDR3 is TGTGCCAGCAGCAGGGACAGGATCACAGATACGCAGTATTTT. This rearrangement joins TRBV14 to TRBJ2-3; 8 bases map to TRBD1. From germline, CDR1 is SGHDN and CDR2 FVKESK. V lost 5 bases and J lost 2; bases outside the gene matches: 3. This CDR3 is 14 amino acids long.

The rearrangement links TRBV19 to TRBJ2-1; the D gene is possibly TRBD1 (5 bases). The CDR3 extends over 13 amino acids. V was clipped by 4 bases and J by 2 bases, with 6 bases between them. The germline CDR1 and CDR2 sequences are LNHDA and SQIVND (reference sequence). The CDR3 DNA sequence: TGTGCCAGTAGTAGGACAACCTACAATGAGCAGTTCTTC. Translated, it gives CASSRTTYNEQFF.

This clone was recorded only once. The chain has TRBV5-4 and TRBJ1-1; TRBD1 is a possible D gene (5 bases). The CDR3 is 14 amino acids. Trimming removed 1 base at V and 5 bases at J, with 12 bases between. The germline V gene encodes CDR1 SGHNT and CDR2 YYREEE (reference sequence). CDR3 residues: CASSLRGSGTEAFF. CDR3 nucleotides: TGTGCCAGCAGCTTGCGGGGGAGTGGTACTGAAGCTTTCTTT.

The chain recombines TRBV28 with TRBJ1-5; D gene unclear. This CDR3 comprises 16 residues. Germline CDR1 reads MDHEN; CDR2 reads SYDVKM. Between the trimmed V and J ends, which lost 4 bases and 0 bases, there was a span of 13 bases. As DNA, the CDR3 is TGTGCCAGCAGTTCCCTCGGACTACTTAGCAATCAGCCCCAGCATTTT. Translation: CASSSLGLLSNQPQHF.

The J gene is TRBJ1-1, the V gene TRBV19; tentatively, D is TRBD1 (5 bases). V was pared by 7 bases and J by 2 bases, with 17 bases between. The V gene's germline CDR1 is LNHDA and CDR2 SQIVND (reference sequence). The CDR3 covers 15 residues. The CDR3 loop is CASNPGGGLNTEAFF. The CDR3 DNA is TGTGCCAGTAACCCCGGGGGGGGTCTAAACACTGAAGCTTTCTTT.

The CDR3 is CASSDGGADTQYF. As DNA, the CDR3 is TGTGCCAGCAGCGACGGGGGGGCAGATACGCAGTATTTT. V gene TRBV7-2 combines with J gene TRBJ2-3; TRBD2 matches at 8 bases. This CDR3 spans 13 amino acids. Germline CDR1 SGHTA, CDR2 FQGNSA. The J segment lost 4 bases and the V segment lost 5 bases, leaving 2 bases of the junction unmatched.

This sequence joins TRBV6-1 and TRBJ1-6, with D possibly TRBD1 on 5 matching bases. CDR3 size: 14 residues. The V gene lost 11 bases and the J gene lost 0 bases, with 11 bases spanning the gap. Germline CDR1 and CDR2: MNHNS and SASEGT. For the CDR3, the DNA is TGTGCCGGGGGAGCCAGCTCCTATAATTCACCCCTCCACTTT. Amino acid sequence: CAGGASSYNSPLHF.

This clone was observed a handful of times. The chain has TRBV5-1 and TRBJ1-5; D uncertain. The CDR3 sequence is 15 residues long. V was cut by 2 bases and J by 0 bases, with 9 bases left in between. Germline V gene data show CDR1 as SGHRS and CDR2 as YFSETQ. The CDR3 spells CASSFAGNSNQPQHF. The CDR3 DNA is TGCGCCAGCAGCTTTGCGGGTAATAGCAATCAGCCCCAGCATTTT. Full variable domain (rest looked up from reference TRBV5-1 and TRBJ1-5): KAGVTQTPRYLIKTRGQQVTLSCSPISGHRSVSWYQQTPGQGLQFLFEYFSETQRNKGNFPGRFSGRQFSNSRSEMNVSTLELGDSALYLCASSFAGNSNQPQHFGDGTRLSIL.

V and J are TRBV7-9 and TRBJ2-4; the match to TRBD1 covers 7 bases. The CDR3 contains 15 residues. The germline V gene encodes CDR1 SEHNR and CDR2 FQNEAQ (reference sequence). V gave up 5 bases and J gave up 11 bases; unmatched junction bases: 15. The CDR3 coding sequence is TGTGCCAGCAGCCTCGGACAGGCCGTCCCAAGGGTTCAGTACTTC. Translating gives CASSLGQAVPRVQYF.

The rearrangement links TRBV9 to TRBJ2-1, with 13 bases identical to TRBD2. Looked up from germline, CDR1 is SGDLS and CDR2 is YYNGEE. Trimming cost V 4 bases and J 6 bases; bases outside gene matches: 7. The CDR3 length is 16 residues. The DNA of the CDR3 is TGTGCCAGCAGCTCCAGACTAGCGGGGGGTCGCAATGAGCAGTTCTTC. Amino acids: CASSSRLAGGRNEQFF.

This chain links TRBV19 with TRBJ1-5; D remains ambiguous. This CDR3 region has 13 residues. Trimming left V 3 bases short and J 2 bases short, with 5 bases between. Germline V lookup: CDR1 LNHDA, CDR2 SQIVND (reference sequence). DNA of the CDR3: TGTGCCAGTAGTATCAACGGCAATCAGCCCCAGCATTTT. Protein: CASSINGNQPQHF.

This chain connects TRBV4-2 to TRBJ2-3, with 8 bases identical to TRBD1. CDR1 LGHNA and CDR2 YNFKEQ come from the germline V gene. Trimming removed 0 bases from V and 5 bases from J; junction bases left unmatched: 4. This CDR3 has 15 residues. The CDR3 DNA sequence: TGTGCCAGCAGCCAAGAGTCAGGGGGCCTAGATACGCAGTATTTT. It specifies CASSQESGGLDTQYF.

The chain couples TRBV18 to TRBJ1-1, with no clear D. V dropped 2 bases and J dropped 1 base, with 11 bases sitting between them. The CDR3 covers 15 residues. The V gene's germline CDR1 is KGHSH and CDR2 LQKENI. DNA for the CDR3: TGTGCCAGCTCACCAACCTATTCAGCGAACACTGAAGCTTTCTTT. Protein product: CASSPTYSANTEAFF. Full variable domain (rest looked up from reference TRBV18 and TRBJ1-1): NAGVMQNPRHLVRRRGQEARLRCSPMKGHSHVYWYRQLPEEGLKFMVYLQKENIIDESGMPKERFSAEFPKEGPSILRIQQVVRGDSAAYFCASSPTYSANTEAFFGQGTRLTVV.

The gene calls are TRBV28 and TRBJ1-4; no reliable D call. The germline V gene has CDR1 MDHEN and CDR2 SYDVKM. The germline V and J ends were trimmed by 3 bases and 16 bases, with 21 bases remaining between them. This CDR3 contains 14 residues. The CDR3 spells CASSFKSGPYERFF. DNA of the CDR3: TGTGCCAGCAGTTTCAAGAGCGGGCCCTATGAAAGGTTTTTT.

Remarks on this clone: Other DNA sequences of this sample code for an identical CDR3. The rearrangement links TRBV12-5 to TRBJ1-5; a weak D match, TRBD1 (5 bases). V was shortened by 7 bases and J by 6 bases, with 16 bases between the two germline ends. The length of the CDR3 is 14 residues. Germline V gene data show CDR1 as LGHNT and CDR2 as FRNRAP. CDR3 nucleotide sequence: TGTGCTAGTGCCTTCGGGACGGGGGTTCAGCCCCAGCATTTT. Protein sequence: CASAFGTGVQPQHF. Combining the CDR3 with reference TRBV12-5 and TRBJ1-5 gives the whole variable domain DARVTQTPRHKVTEMGQEVTMRCQPILGHNTVFWYRQTMMQGLELLAYFRNRAPLDDSGMPKDRFSAEMPDATLATLKIQPSEPRDSAVYFCASAFGTGVQPQHFGDGTRLSIL.

The chain employs TRBV5-6 and TRBJ2-7, with TRBD2 matching 11 bases. Germline trimming cut 7 bases from V and 2 bases from J; bases unmatched to any gene: 8. Germline V gene sequence: CDR1 SGHDT, CDR2 YYEEEE. CDR3 length equals 15 residues. CDR3 DNA: TGTGCCAGCTTAACTAGCGGGGGACCAGCCTACGAGCAGTACTTC. Its translation is CASLTSGGPAYEQYF. The full variable domain, rest sourced from reference TRBV5-6 and TRBJ2-7, is DAGVTQSPTHLIKTRGQQVTLRCSPKSGHDTVSWYQQALGQGPQFIFQYYEEEERQRGNFPDRFSGHQFPNYSSELNVNALLLGDSALYLCASLTSGGPAYEQYFGPGTRLTVT.

V usage is TRBV4-1 and J usage is TRBJ2-3; D possibly matches TRBD1 or TRBD2 (5 bases each). The CDR3 totals 15 residues. V dropped 3 bases and J dropped 7 bases, with 17 bases sitting between them. In germline, CDR1 is MGHRA, CDR2 YSYEKL. The CDR3 protein is CASSQRVGDPHTQYF. CDR3 DNA sequence: TGCGCCAGCAGCCAGAGAGTTGGGGACCCCCATACGCAGTATTTT.

This clone was seen a single time. This chain uses TRBV5-4 with TRBJ2-7; 9 bases line up with TRBD1. The germline V gene has CDR1 SGHNT and CDR2 YYREEE (reference sequence). This CDR3 has 18 amino acids. V trimming: 4 bases; J trimming: 0 bases; junction bases outside the gene matches: 14. CDR3 sequence (DNA): TGTGCCAGCAGCCAAGATCTTGACAGGGGGACCATCTCCTACGAGCAGTACTTC. Its protein is CASSQDLDRGTISYEQYF.

V gene TRBV5-4 combines with J gene TRBJ2-7; 15 bases are a match to TRBD2. Trimming took 3 bases from V and 3 from J; bases not matched to a gene: 7. This CDR3 has 17 amino acids. Germline values: CDR1 SGHNT, CDR2 YYREEE (reference sequence). The CDR3 bases are TGTGCCAGCAGCTCAAGGACTAGCGGGGGGGAGTTCTACGAGCAGTACTTC. Amino acid sequence: CASSSRTSGGEFYEQYF.

The rearrangement uses TRBV6-5 and TRBJ2-7, with D unresolved. Trimming took 7 bases from V and 7 from J, leaving 14 bases between them. CDR1 is MNHEY and CDR2 is SVGAGI in the germline V gene. The CDR3 has 12 amino acids. The DNA for the CDR3 is TGTGCCAGCACCCACCGTGAGAGTGAGCAGTACTTC. Translated: CASTHRESEQYF.

For the CDR3, the DNA is TGTGCCAGCAAGAGGGGATCTGAAGCTTTCTTT. Protein: CASKRGSEAFF. The rearrangement uses TRBV2 and TRBJ1-1, with D maybe TRBD1 (5 bases). Germline CDR1 and CDR2: SNHLY and FYNNEI. This CDR3 comprises 11 residues. V lost 7 bases and J 6 bases, leaving 9 bases between the germline ends.